What follows are 25 T cell receptor beta chains derived from one specimen sequenced in a study of tumor-infiltrating lymphocytes in primary liver carcinoma (dated by TCRdb to about 2017). The reads were generated on an Illumina HiSeq 2500. TCRbeta-specific cDNA was reverse-transcribed from approximately 460 ng total RNA using a constant-region primer and ProtoScript II reverse transcriptase. TCRbeta libraries were built with three nested multiplex PCR rounds, a slightly modified ARM-PCR procedure. Each of the first two PCR rounds ran for nine to eleven cycles and used multiplex TRBV1-TRBV30 forward primers together with a Cbeta reverse primer. TCRdb reprocessing: public reads trimmed at Q25 with fastp, clones called with MiXCR, in-frame beta chains kept. Identical CDR3 proteins give one entry, which carries the most common genes and DNA. The sample includes approximately 64,000 distinct CDR3 sequences, with about 71% observed a single time. The top ten constitute around two fifths of the sample.

Without any cell sorting, total RNA and DNA were co-extracted from roughly 18-30 mg of bulk tissue using the AllPrep DNA/RNA mini kit. Sequencing was done on a sample of liver tumor tissue from sampling region 4. In light of the paper, this sample's cell subset or site label describes: tumor region T4, right-lateral pole. These receptors were collected from a middle-aged man with primary liver carcinoma and hepatitis B virus infection.

As concerns this clonotype: The junction differs from germline at one of its ends, possibly a read error. The chain combines TRBV6-1 with TRBJ2-1; 9 nucleotides align to TRBD2. Per germline, CDR1 MNHNS and CDR2 SASEGT. The CDR3 totals 13 residues. CDR3 in amino acids: CAIIGTSLDEQSF. In DNA, the CDR3 is TGTGCCATCATAGGGACTAGCTTGGATGAGCAGTCCTTC.

Note on this clonotype: A much more abundant neighbour one base away suggests this may be a read error. The V call is TRBV28, the J call TRBJ2-7, with D perhaps assigned TRBD1 or TRBD2 (5 bases each). This CDR3 is 13 amino acids long. The germline gives CDR1 MDHEN, CDR2 SYDVKM. CDR3: CASSGDRAYEQDF. The CDR3 DNA reads TGTGCCAGCAGCGGGGACCGCGCCTACGAGCAGGACTTC.

There are many counts of this clonotype. The chain couples TRBV11-1 to TRBJ1-2; unclear D gene. With 3 bases removed from V and 4 bases from J, the gap between germline ends came to 12 bases. The CDR3 is 14 amino acids. Germline V gene lookup returns CDR1 SGHAT and CDR2 FQDESV (reference sequence). CDR3: CASSFKGFGYGYTF. In DNA, the CDR3 is TGTGCCAGCAGCTTCAAGGGATTTGGCTATGGCTACACCTTC. Together with reference TRBV11-1 and TRBJ1-2, the CDR3 gives the full variable domain: EAEVAQSPRYKITEKSQAVAFWCDPISGHATLYWYRQILGQGPELLVQFQDESVVDDSQLPKDRFSAERLKGVDSTLKIQPAELGDSAMYLCASSFKGFGYGYTFGSGTRLTVV.

Of note for this clonotype: The CDR3 does not close with the conserved phenylalanine or tryptophan, likely indicating a read error. The rearrangement links TRBV6-1 to TRBJ1-2, with D hard to call. The CDR3 loop spans 15 amino acids. From germline, CDR1 is MNHNS and CDR2 SASEGT. The CDR3 loop is CASSEDLPANYGYTS. CDR3 DNA sequence: TGTGCCAGTAGTGAAGACCTACCAGCTAACTATGGCTACACCTCC.

A note on this clonotype: This may be a read error, as it is one base from a much larger clone. V gene TRBV29-1 combines with J gene TRBJ2-1; 11 bases match TRBD1. CDR1 SQVTM and CDR2 ANQGSEA come from the germline V gene. With V trimmed by 3 bases and J by 8 bases, 9 bases remained unmatched. The CDR3 has 15 amino acids. The CDR3 DNA reads TGCAGCGTTGAGTTCAGGACAGGGGGCTTTTATGAGCAGTTCTTC. Encoded protein: CSVEFRTGGFYEQFF.

Notes on this clonotype: One end of the junction varies from germline; a read error may be responsible. The chain joins TRBV10-3 to TRBJ2-7; tentative D call: TRBD1 (5 bases). The CDR3 totals 16 residues. Germline CDR1 ENHRY, CDR2 SYGVKD. The CDR3 loop reads CAINETRQKRAYEQYF. CDR3 nucleotides: TGTGCCATCAATGAGACCAGACAGAAGAGAGCCTACGAGCAGTACTTC.

On this clonotype: A read error may account for a junction end that differs from germline. V is TRBV11-2 and J is TRBJ2-1; 9 nucleotides align to TRBD2. This CDR3 is 16 amino acids long. CDR1 is SGHAT, CDR2 FQNNGV, per germline. The CDR3 here is CASSLELLAGTNVQLF. The DNA for the CDR3 is TGTGCCAGCAGCTTAGAGCTCCTAGCGGGAACGAATGTGCAGCTCTTC.

This clonotype was detected only once. The junction differs from germline at one of its ends, possibly a read error. This rearrangement joins TRBV6-2 or TRBV6-3 to TRBJ2-1; TRBD2 is a possible D gene (5 bases). Per germline, CDR1 MNHEY and CDR2 SVGEGT. The CDR3 loop spans 15 amino acids. CDR3 DNA: TGTGCCAACAGTTACCGGGGAAATGGCTACAATGTGCAGTTCTTC. Protein sequence: CANSYRGNGYNVQFF.

This clonotype was observed once. This sequence joins TRBV6-1 and TRBJ2-4; either TRBD1 or TRBD2 may fit D (6 bases each). From germline, CDR1 is MNHNS and CDR2 SASEGT. This CDR3 region has 16 residues. Between the trimmed V and J ends, which lost 4 bases and 3 bases, there was a span of 16 bases. The chain's CDR3 is CASSAKGGFCKNIQYF. DNA for the CDR3: TGTGCCAGCAGTGCCAAAGGGGGGTTCTGCAAAAACATTCAGTACTTC.

With respect to this clonotype: Mismatch with germline at one junction end may stem from a read error. The chain employs TRBV11-2 and TRBJ2-5; 8 nucleotides line up with TRBD2. This CDR3 contains 16 residues. CDR1 and CDR2 (germline): SGHAT, FQNNGV. For the CDR3, the DNA is TGTGCCAACAACCAAACTCCTGGCGGGGGGAAAGAGACACAGTGCTTC. Translation gives CANNQTPGGGKETQCF.

Note on this clonotype: Sequence at one end of the junction differs from germline and may be a read error. The chain couples TRBV11-2 to TRBJ2-5; D gene uncertain. In germline, CDR1 is SGHAT, CDR2 FQNNGV. The CDR3 is made up of 14 amino acids. CDR3 residues: CTSSLVSGQEIQYF. In DNA form, the CDR3 reads TGTACCAGCAGCTTAGTGTCAGGTCAAGAGATCCAGTACTTC. Full variable domain (outside the CDR3, taken from reference TRBV11-2 and TRBJ2-5): EAGVAQSPRYKIIEKRQSVAFWCNPISGHATLYWYQQILGQGPKLLIQFQNNGVVDDSQLPKDRFSAERLKGVDSTLKIQPAKLEDSAVYLCTSSLVSGQEIQYFGPGTRLLVL.

Turning to this clonotype: Germline is not matched at one junction end, which may reflect a read error. The CDR3 nucleotides read TGCAGCGCTGAAGATCCAGGAGGGAGCTCCTACGAACAGTACTTC. Protein sequence: CSAEDPGGSSYEQYF. This rearrangement joins TRBV29-1 to TRBJ2-7, with D tentatively TRBD2 (6 bases). CDR3 length equals 15 residues. In germline, CDR1 is SQVTM, CDR2 ANQGSEA.

As concerns this clonotype: Its ends do not fully match the called genes, so a read error is possible. The V and J genes are TRBV6-1 and TRBJ1-4, with 8 bases fitting TRBD1. The CDR3 sequence is 16 residues long. Germline V gene lookup returns CDR1 MNHNS and CDR2 SASEGT. The CDR3 is CAGRSPPGQDPLGLFF. In DNA form, the CDR3 reads TGTGCCGGCAGGTCGCCCCCGGGACAGGACCCCCTTGGACTGTTTTTT.

This clonotype was detected only once. This chain joins TRBV4-3 and TRBJ2-5; no definite D call. V gave up 4 bases and J gave up 7 bases, with 19 bases separating them. The length of the CDR3 is 15 residues. Germline CDR1 and CDR2: LGHNA and YSLEER. CDR3 sequence reads: CASSRGTIGPWTQYF. CDR3 nucleotide sequence: TGCGCCAGCAGCCGAGGTACAATAGGACCGTGGACCCAGTACTTC.

The CDR3 DNA sequence: TGTGCCTCAGTCGCGTCCGTGGGAACTGAAGCTTTCTTT. Translation: CASVASVGTEAFF. The chain links TRBV10-3 to TRBJ1-1; D gene ambiguous. Germline CDR1 ENHRY, CDR2 SYGVKD. With 11 bases removed from V and 5 bases from J, the gap between germline ends came to 18 bases. The CDR3 spans 13 residues.

With regard to this clonotype: At one of its ends the junction is not consistent with the germline gene, which may arise from a read error. In DNA, the CDR3 is TGTGCCAGCACCTCTAACAGGAACTCCTATGAGCAGTACTTC. It translates to CASTSNRNSYEQYF. V usage is TRBV11-2 and J usage is TRBJ2-7; TRBD1 might be the D (5 bases). CDR3 length equals 14 residues. Germline V gene sequence: CDR1 SGHAT, CDR2 FQNNGV.

The chain recombines TRBV4-2 with TRBJ2-5, with D perhaps TRBD2 (7 bases). The germline CDR1 and CDR2 sequences are LGHNA and YNFKEQ. This CDR3 region has 16 residues. V was shortened by 3 bases and J by 3 bases, with 17 bases between the two germline ends. The CDR3 coding sequence is TGTGCCAGCAGCCAGGGGGGGACATGGCGAGAAGAGACCCAGTACTTC. Its translation is CASSQGGTWREETQYF.

Comments on this clonotype: An end of the junction differs from the germline gene, which may be a read error. The J gene is TRBJ2-7, the V gene TRBV7-9; 13 positions match TRBD2. This CDR3 has 18 amino acids. Germline CDR1 SEHNR, CDR2 FQNEAQ (reference sequence). In DNA form, the CDR3 reads TGTGCCAGCAGCGGCGGGACTAGCGGGAACCAGTATCCCTACGAGCAGTATTTC. Amino acids: CASSGGTSGNQYPYEQYF.

This sequence joins TRBV29-1 and TRBJ2-3, with D maybe TRBD2 (6 bases). Per germline, CDR1 SQVTM and CDR2 ANQGSEA. The CDR3 is 12 residues long. Trimming cost V 1 base and J 8 bases, with 10 bases left between them. Here the CDR3 DNA reads TGCAGCGTTGAAGGCCCGGAGGGTACGCAGTATTTT. It yields the protein CSVEGPEGTQYF.

Points on this clonotype: This could be a read error, since a much larger clone is one nucleotide away. The V call is TRBV5-4, the J call TRBJ2-1; the match to TRBD2 covers 7 bases. The CDR3 covers 13 residues. Germline-derived CDR1 and CDR2 are SGHNT and YYREEE (reference sequence). CDR3 protein: CVSSWPGGGEQFF. For the CDR3, the DNA is TGTGTCAGCAGCTGGCCGGGGGGAGGTGAGCAGTTCTTC.

This clonotype came up many times. V gene TRBV29-1 combines with J gene TRBJ2-7; D possibly corresponds to TRBD2 (6 bases). The CDR3 totals 13 residues. V dropped 7 bases and J dropped 5 bases, with 18 bases sitting between them. Germline values: CDR1 SQVTM, CDR2 ANQGSEA. CDR3 in amino acids: CSGGDSDLHEQYF. As DNA, the CDR3 is TGCAGCGGGGGGGACTCTGACCTCCACGAGCAGTACTTC.

With respect to this clonotype: The junction shows a germline mismatch at one end, possibly a read error. The J gene is TRBJ1-1, the V gene TRBV14, with D perhaps matching TRBD1 (6 bases). CDR1 SGHDN and CDR2 FVKESK come from the germline V gene. There are 14 residues in the CDR3. In DNA, the CDR3 is TGTGTCAGCACCCTTCGTCGAGGGGGCACTGAAGCTTTCTTT. It yields the protein CVSTLRRGGTEAFF.

This clonotype was observed many times. The chain has TRBV29-1 and TRBJ2-5; D gene uncertain. Between the trimmed V and J ends, which lost 1 base and 1 base, there was a span of 13 bases. The CDR3 spans 15 residues. From germline, CDR1 is SQVTM and CDR2 ANQGSEA. The CDR3 spells CSVEGPGHFQETQYF. The CDR3 nucleotides read TGCAGCGTTGAAGGACCCGGGCACTTCCAAGAGACCCAGTACTTC.

This chain connects TRBV6-2 or TRBV6-3 to TRBJ1-1; D remains ambiguous. Trimming pared 10 bases from V and 4 bases from J, leaving 10 bases between. Germline lookup yields CDR1 MNHEY and CDR2 SVGEGT. This CDR3 is built from 11 residues. The CDR3 region is CANRRSTEAFF. CDR3 in DNA: TGTGCCAACAGAAGGAGCACTGAAGCTTTCTTT.

The rearrangement uses TRBV12-3 or TRBV12-4 and TRBJ2-3; 7 positions match TRBD2. V was clipped by 10 bases and J by 1 base; unmatched bases: 14. The CDR3 has 16 amino acids. CDR3: CANTSGRSGGTDTQYF. CDR3 nucleotides: TGTGCCAATACCTCGGGGAGGAGCGGGGGCACAGATACGCAGTATTTT.